Here is one TCR beta chain with its context. Antigen unknown. The PCR employed 60 Vbeta primers together with 13 Jbeta primers. The data were produced by immunoSEQ multiplex PCR, yet TCRdb's version contains in-frame clones alone and is incomplete. The sample lists about 190,000 clones; 87% were seen once. This specimen comes from a study of cytomegalovirus exposure and HLA in healthy donors. Study-level findings and limits: Despite most TCR sequences being rare, some public TCRs occurred in many donors. Testing in vitro showed a few CMV-associated chains specific for CMV antigens. It was reported that TCR beta sequences correctly inferred the HLA-A and HLA-B alleles for most subjects. Sequencing had likely introduced a cluster of highly shared sequence variants as an artifact.

This TCR came from a boy aged 2 to 10 in good health and CMV-seronegative. Material: PBMCs.

CDR3 loop: CASSANQNRGGEQFF. The CDR3 DNA sequence: TGTGCCAGCAGCGCAAATCAGAACAGGGGTGGTGAGCAGTTCTTC. The chain is built from TRBV2 and TRBJ2-1; TRBD1 matches at 7 bases. The CDR3 extends over 15 amino acids. The junction had 14 bases not matched to a gene; V was cut back by 6 bases and J by 9 bases. Looked up from germline, CDR1 is SNHLY and CDR2 is FYNNEI.